These 21 T cell receptor beta chains came from one sample sequenced in a study of identical twins. TCRdb fed the 5' RACE reads into MiXCR, producing one record per CDR3 protein. The sample records under 900,000 distinct CDR3 sequences, approximately 13% being singletons. The same sample was also used in a study of yellow fever vaccine responses in identical twins.

Sequenced input: PBMCs. These TCRs come from a woman between 18 and 29 years old in good health.

This clonotype has a handful of counts. CDR3 coding DNA: TGTGCCAGCAGTTTGGGCAGCGCCTATGGCTACACCTTC. Translation gives CASSLGSAYGYTF. The chain is built from TRBV28 and TRBJ1-2; D is ambiguous. Trimming shortened V by 3 bases and J by 4 bases, and 9 bases separated the two germline ends. The CDR3 length is 13 residues. Germline lookup yields CDR1 MDHEN and CDR2 SYDVKM.

The rearrangement uses TRBV7-8 and TRBJ2-5, with D perhaps TRBD1 or TRBD2 (6 bases each). V dropped 5 bases and J dropped 5 bases, with 18 bases sitting between them. This CDR3 region has 15 residues. Looked up from germline, CDR1 is SGHVS and CDR2 is FQNEAQ. The CDR3 DNA is TGTGCCAGCAGCGCACCTAGTGGGGGGCGGGAGACCCAGTACTTC. Translation: CASSAPSGGRETQYF.

This clonotype was detected a few times. The J gene is TRBJ2-2, the V gene TRBV7-7, with D perhaps given as TRBD1 or TRBD2 (7 bases each). This CDR3 has 16 residues. The germline V gene has CDR1 SSHAT and CDR2 FNYEAQ (reference sequence). V shed 5 bases and J shed 3 bases, with 16 bases lying between them. The chain's CDR3 is CASSPWAGGDTGELFF. The CDR3 DNA follows: TGTGCCAGCAGCCCCTGGGCAGGGGGGGACACCGGGGAGCTGTTTTTT.

The CDR3 DNA follows: TGCAGTGCTTCTCCGGGACGCCTCCAAGAGACCCAGTACTTC. This sequence encodes CSASPGRLQETQYF. The V gene is TRBV20-1, the J gene TRBJ2-5, with D perhaps TRBD1 or TRBD2 (5 bases each). With 5 bases removed from V and 1 base from J, the gap between germline ends came to 14 bases. Germline V gene data show CDR1 as DFQATT and CDR2 as SNEGSKA (reference sequence). The CDR3 loop spans 14 amino acids.

The table lists this clonotype with a few counts. The chain uses TRBV12-5 and TRBJ2-5, with D perhaps given as TRBD1 or TRBD2 (6 bases each). The CDR3 has 14 amino acids. Germline loops: CDR1 LGHNT, CDR2 FRNRAP. V lost 7 bases and J 5 bases, leaving 17 bases between the germline ends. As DNA, the CDR3 is TGTGCTAGTGCCGCCCCCGTAGGGGGGGAGACCCAGTACTTC. Translated: CASAAPVGGETQYF. Combining the CDR3 with reference TRBV12-5 and TRBJ2-5 gives the whole variable domain DARVTQTPRHKVTEMGQEVTMRCQPILGHNTVFWYRQTMMQGLELLAYFRNRAPLDDSGMPKDRFSAEMPDATLATLKIQPSEPRDSAVYFCASAAPVGGETQYFGPGTRLLVL.

V usage is TRBV7-6 and J usage is TRBJ2-2; 8 nucleotides agree with TRBD2. With V trimmed by 8 bases and J by 7 bases, 12 bases remained unmatched. Germline CDR1 reads SGHVS; CDR2 reads FNYEAQ. This CDR3 contains 15 residues. The DNA of the CDR3 is TGTGCCAGCGTAATAGCGGGGTATCTAAGCGGGGAGCTGTTTTTT. Translated, it gives CASVIAGYLSGELFF.

The rearrangement uses TRBV5-1 and TRBJ1-1; D possibly corresponds to TRBD1 (5 bases). The CDR3 covers 16 residues. Trimming pared 0 bases from V and 0 bases from J, leaving 12 bases between. Germline lookup yields CDR1 SGHRS and CDR2 YFSETQ. DNA for the CDR3: TGCGCCAGCAGCTTGGGTTCAACAGGTCTGAACACTGAAGCTTTCTTT. Translating gives CASSLGSTGLNTEAFF.

This chain joins TRBV20-1 and TRBJ1-1; D gene unclear. The CDR3 runs 12 residues. Trimming stripped 3 bases from V and 2 bases from J, with 7 bases between. The germline gives CDR1 DFQATT, CDR2 SNEGSKA (reference sequence). The CDR3 protein is CSARAPNTEAFF. The CDR3, as DNA: TGCAGTGCTAGGGCACCTAACACTGAAGCTTTCTTT.

This clonotype showed up just a few times. The chain recombines TRBV5-1 with TRBJ2-1, with 14 bases matching TRBD2. Germline loops: CDR1 SGHRS, CDR2 YFSETQ. The J segment lost 5 bases and the V segment lost 0 bases, leaving 10 bases of the junction unmatched. There are 19 residues in the CDR3. The CDR3 spells CASSLGLAGGPSSHNEQFF. The CDR3 DNA is TGCGCCAGCAGCTTGGGACTAGCGGGAGGGCCAAGTTCCCACAATGAGCAGTTCTTC.

This clonotype was observed many times. V gene TRBV10-3 combines with J gene TRBJ2-5; D ambiguous. The V end was cut by 9 bases, the J end by 1 base, with 6 bases between. The germline gives CDR1 ENHRY, CDR2 SYGVKD. CDR3 length equals 11 residues. The DNA of the CDR3 is TGTGCCATTCGAAGCCAAGAGACCCAGTACTTC. The encoded protein is CAIRSQETQYF.

In this sample, this clonotype turned up many times. The gene calls are TRBV20-1 and TRBJ2-1, with 7 bases lining up with TRBD2. The CDR3 covers 13 residues. The germline CDR1 and CDR2 sequences are DFQATT and SNEGSKA (reference sequence). Unmatched junction bases numbered 7, after V lost 4 bases and J lost 7 bases. DNA for the CDR3: TGCAGTGCTACCAAGACTAGCAGGAATGAGCAGTTCTTC. Amino acids: CSATKTSRNEQFF.

A few counts support this clonotype. The chain carries TRBV19 and TRBJ2-5; D is uncertain. In germline, CDR1 is LNHDA, CDR2 SQIVND (reference sequence). CDR3 length equals 16 residues. The V gene lost 5 bases and the J gene lost 5 bases, with 21 bases spanning the gap. The CDR3 loop reads CASSPRKTTLRETQYF. The CDR3 DNA reads as TGTGCCAGTAGTCCCCGGAAGACCACCCTTAGGGAGACCCAGTACTTC.

This clonotype came up a few times. The V and J genes are TRBV5-1 and TRBJ2-2; 8 nucleotides agree with TRBD2. V shed 2 bases, J shed 7 bases, and the junction held 7 bases outside the gene matches. This CDR3 has 15 residues. The germline V gene encodes CDR1 SGHRS and CDR2 YFSETQ. CDR3 protein: CASSFPGGASGELFF. The CDR3 nucleotides are TGCGCCAGCAGCTTCCCCGGGGGGGCCAGCGGGGAGCTGTTTTTT.

This clonotype appeared a few times. The rearrangement links TRBV11-2 to TRBJ1-2; TRBD1 is a possible D gene (6 bases). Germline V CDR1 and CDR2: SGHAT, FQNNGV. The CDR3 is 14 amino acids. V shed 0 bases and J shed 4 bases, with 9 bases lying between them. The CDR3 loop is CASSLDLDSYGYTF. CDR3 nucleotides: TGTGCCAGCAGCTTAGATCTGGACAGCTATGGCTACACCTTC.

This clonotype has only a few counts. The chain has TRBV12-3 or TRBV12-4 and TRBJ1-1; 10 positions match TRBD1. The CDR3 is 15 amino acids. J lost 3 bases, V lost 7 bases, and 8 bases had no gene match. Here the CDR3 reads CASKSRDRGHTEAFF. The CDR3, as DNA: TGTGCCAGCAAGTCCCGGGACAGGGGCCACACTGAAGCTTTCTTT.

This clonotype was counted between two and nine times. This chain connects TRBV6-1 to TRBJ2-2; 9 bases match TRBD2. The V gene's germline CDR1 is MNHNS and CDR2 SASEGT. The CDR3 has 16 residues. J lost 7 bases, V lost 5 bases, and 11 bases had no gene match. DNA of the CDR3: TGTGCCAGCAGTCTAACTAGCGGGTCTATTAGCGGGGAGCTGTTTTTT. Translation gives CASSLTSGSISGELFF.

This clonotype occurred a few times. The chain uses TRBV25-1 and TRBJ2-1, with D possibly called TRBD1 or TRBD2 (6 bases each). Trimming took off 11 bases at V and 2 bases at J, with 16 bases between the two ends. The germline V gene has CDR1 MGHDK and CDR2 SYGVNS. The CDR3 spans 14 residues. CDR3 in DNA: TGTGCCGCAGGGAAGGGGGGCCCCTACAATGAGCAGTTCTTC. It specifies CAAGKGGPYNEQFF.

This clonotype was detected a few times. The chain is built from TRBV20-1 and TRBJ2-7, with 9 bases that match TRBD2. Germline-derived CDR1 and CDR2 are DFQATT and SNEGSKA (reference sequence). The junction had 2 bases not matched to a gene; V was cut back by 0 bases and J by 5 bases. The CDR3 sequence is 13 residues long. The CDR3 bases are TGCAGTGCTAGAGATGGGACTAGCCACGAGCAGTACTTC. It codes for CSARDGTSHEQYF.

This clonotype was observed a handful of times. The chain carries TRBV20-1 and TRBJ2-3; 8 bases match TRBD1. CDR3 size: 15 residues. CDR1 is DFQATT and CDR2 is SNEGSKA in the germline V gene (reference sequence). The J segment lost 2 bases and the V segment lost 6 bases, leaving 10 bases of the junction unmatched. CDR3: CSAGQGLGNTDTQYF. The CDR3 coding sequence is TGCAGTGCAGGACAGGGCTTGGGGAACACAGATACGCAGTATTTT.

V gene TRBV12-3 or TRBV12-4 combines with J gene TRBJ1-2; D gene uncertain. The ends were cut back, 0 bases at V and 0 bases at J, with 8 bases in the middle. This CDR3 is built from 15 residues. CDR3 sequence (DNA): TGTGCCAGCAGTTTAGCGGTCATATCTAACTATGGCTACACCTTC. It is translated as CASSLAVISNYGYTF.

The CDR3 sequence is CASSVSQGAGYGYTF. CDR3 nucleotides: TGTGCCAGCAGCGTCTCACAGGGGGCTGGCTATGGCTACACCTTC. The V and J genes are TRBV7-8 and TRBJ1-2; 9 bases line up with TRBD1. In germline, CDR1 is SGHVS, CDR2 FQNEAQ. The V segment lost 5 bases and the J segment 4 bases; nucleotides outside the gene matches: 8. This CDR3 region has 15 residues. The variable domain in full, completed from reference TRBV7-8 and TRBJ1-2, reads GAGVSQSPRYKVAKRGQDVALRCDPISGHVSLFWYQQALGQGPEFLTYFQNEAQLDKSGLPSDRFFAERPEGSVSTLKIQRTQQEDSAVYLCASSVSQGAGYGYTFGSGTRLTVV.